This T cell receptor (beta chain) was identified in a study of blood T cell repertoires in COVID-19 (dated by TCRdb to 2020 to 2021). Looking at the study overall: Samples covering the acute and convalescent phases of COVID-19 were provided by collaborators in the United States, Italy and Spain. Nearly every sample came with metadata listing a de-identified subject ID, COVID-19 status, age in years and sex. The repertoires were released in a freely available public database intended as a resource for research on the immune response to SARS-CoV-2. The prospective study material was composed of cDNA or gDNA derived from T cells, B-cell-depleted T cells, or PBMCs. Subjects who had been exposed to COVID-19, were actively infected with it, or had recovered from it provided the deeply sampled blood TCRbeta repertoires that made up the dataset. Where HLA class I and class II types were available, the types were taken from metadata supplied by the sample provider, not from assay-based typing. The samples were drawn from two sources: the first 160 participants of the ongoing ImmuneRACE study, and 1,254 subjects contributed by 6 global collaborators. Study-level results and caveats: How much clinical and demographic metadata was included differed by source and by participant, and the metadata was provided uncurated.

Measured from the cysteine to the phenylalanine, the CDR3 is 16 residues long. Left in the record is the CDR3 DNA by itself, 48 bases read in frame from the first base. V is cut back by 4 bases and J by 8 bases, with 13 bases in the junction unmatched. CDR1 and CDR2 were assigned from the germline V gene as SGDLS and YYNGEE. TCRbeta CDR3 regions were amplified from genomic DNA using the immunoSEQ Assay, a bias-controlled multiplex PCR. From the authors' description of their analysis: The number of nucleated cells in each sample was estimated from the amplification of reference gene primers within the assay. Sequence reads were collapsed and filtered to measure the absolute abundance of every unique TCRbeta CDR3 rearrangement. Productive Simpson clonality was computed per sample as the square root of Simpson's diversity index over productive rearrangements. Held by TCRdb, this immuneACCESS table contains in-frame sequences only and omits some clones. Under half of the omission traces to an unresolved V gene where checked; the cause of the rest is unknown. The V and J calls and clone size are taken from that table; D and trimming were inferred from the DNA. Recorded for this sample are fewer than 250,000 clones; 85% of them occurred a single time. The top ten hold over 7.5% of the sample.

As regards this clone: No cognate antigen has been identified for it. One base away there is no much larger clone; base qualities are not given.

In the prospective study, participants were roughly 18 to 100 years old, resided in 25 or so geographic areas of the United States, and were enrolled through a virtual design. In the prospective study, participants were assigned to cohorts based on the clinical history participants reported in a screening survey and a study questionnaire. Mobile phlebotomists in the prospective study collected whole blood, serum and a nasopharyngeal or oropharyngeal swab from every participant. Over a roughly 2-month period, participants in the prospective study had the option of providing additional blood draws and questionnaires. Prospective study blood samples were shipped either frozen or at room temperature before DNA extraction.

This TCR was sampled from a woman in her 50s with acute COVID-19. The V and J segments used are TRBV9 and TRBJ2-1, and TRBD2 matches 9 of the central bases. The sample comprised PBMCs or T cells enriched from blood (not recorded which). The DNA sequence is given as TGTGCCAGCAGCTTCCGCGGGGGGGCCAGGTTCGATGAGCAGTTCTTC. This codes for CASSFRGGARFDEQFF.